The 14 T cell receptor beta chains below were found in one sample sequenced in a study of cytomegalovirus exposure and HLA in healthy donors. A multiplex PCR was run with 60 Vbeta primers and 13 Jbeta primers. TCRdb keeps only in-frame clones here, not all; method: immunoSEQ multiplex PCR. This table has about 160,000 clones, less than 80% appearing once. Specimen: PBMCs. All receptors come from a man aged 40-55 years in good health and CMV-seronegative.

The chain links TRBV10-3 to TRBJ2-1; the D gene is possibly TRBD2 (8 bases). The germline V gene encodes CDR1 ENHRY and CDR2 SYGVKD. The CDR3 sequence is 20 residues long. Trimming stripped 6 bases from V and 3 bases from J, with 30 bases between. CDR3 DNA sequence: TGTGCCATCAGCCCCACCCGGGAGGGGGCGATGGGTGGAAGCTACAATGAGCAGTTCTTC. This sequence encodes CAISPTREGAMGGSYNEQFF.

DNA for the CDR3: TGTGCCAGCAGCCTGGACAGGACCTATGGCTACACCTTC. This encodes CASSLDRTYGYTF. The V call is TRBV5-4, the J call TRBJ1-2; TRBD1 matches 7 bases. V dropped 4 bases and J dropped 4; count of bases not matched to a gene: 4. The CDR3 spans 13 residues. The germline CDR1 and CDR2 sequences are SGHNT and YYREEE (reference sequence).

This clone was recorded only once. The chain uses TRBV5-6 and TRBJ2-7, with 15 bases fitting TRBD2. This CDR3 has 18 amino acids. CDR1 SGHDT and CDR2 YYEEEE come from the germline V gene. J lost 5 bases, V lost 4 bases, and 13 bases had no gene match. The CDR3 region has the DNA TGTGCCAGCAGCGGCGGACTAGCGGGAGGGCTAGGCCTCGACGAGCAGTACTTC. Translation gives CASSGGLAGGLGLDEQYF.

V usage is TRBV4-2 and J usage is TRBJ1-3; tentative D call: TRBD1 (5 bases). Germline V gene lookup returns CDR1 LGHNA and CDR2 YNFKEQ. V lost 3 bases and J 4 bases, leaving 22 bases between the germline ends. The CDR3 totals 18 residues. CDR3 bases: TGTGCCAGCAGCCATAATAAACCGGGACTGGGGATGGGAAACACCATATATTTT. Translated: CASSHNKPGLGMGNTIYF.

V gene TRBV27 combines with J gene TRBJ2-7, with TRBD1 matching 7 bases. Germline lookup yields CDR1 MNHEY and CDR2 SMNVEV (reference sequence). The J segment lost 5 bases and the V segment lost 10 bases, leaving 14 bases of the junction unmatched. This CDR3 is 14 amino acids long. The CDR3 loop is CATTLRQGIHEQYF. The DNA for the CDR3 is TGTGCCACTACCCTCCGACAGGGAATCCACGAGCAGTACTTC.

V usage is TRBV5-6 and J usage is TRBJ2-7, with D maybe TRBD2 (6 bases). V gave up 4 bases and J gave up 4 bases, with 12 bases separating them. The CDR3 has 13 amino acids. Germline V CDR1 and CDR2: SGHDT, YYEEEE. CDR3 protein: CASSGTLLYEQYF. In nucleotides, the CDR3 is TGTGCCAGCAGCGGGACTCTCCTTTACGAGCAGTACTTC.

The CDR3 loop is CASSRSPTSLETQYF. CDR3 sequence (DNA): TGCGCCAGCAGCCGGTCCCCGACTAGCTTGGAGACCCAGTACTTC. The V call is TRBV4-1, the J call TRBJ2-5, with 7 nucleotides matching TRBD2. CDR3 length: 15 amino acids. Germline V gives CDR1 MGHRA, CDR2 YSYEKL. V lost 4 bases, J lost 5 bases, and 10 bases stayed unmatched.

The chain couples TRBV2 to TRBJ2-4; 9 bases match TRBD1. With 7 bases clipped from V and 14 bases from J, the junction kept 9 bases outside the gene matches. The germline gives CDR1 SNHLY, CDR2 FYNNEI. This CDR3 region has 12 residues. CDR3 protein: CASNVQGAGEYF. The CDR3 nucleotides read TGTGCCAGCAATGTACAGGGGGCTGGGGAGTACTTC.

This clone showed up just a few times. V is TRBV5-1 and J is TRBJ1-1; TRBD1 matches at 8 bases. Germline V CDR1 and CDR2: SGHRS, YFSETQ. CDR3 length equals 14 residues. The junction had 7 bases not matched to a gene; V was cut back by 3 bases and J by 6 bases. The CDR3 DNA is TGCGCCAGCAGCTCGACAGGGGCGTCCCCTGAAGCTTTCTTT. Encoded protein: CASSSTGASPEAFF.

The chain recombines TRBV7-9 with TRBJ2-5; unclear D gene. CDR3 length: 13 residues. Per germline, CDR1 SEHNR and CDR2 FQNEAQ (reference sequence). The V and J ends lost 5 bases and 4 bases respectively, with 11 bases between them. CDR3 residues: CASSRPQVETQYF. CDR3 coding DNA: TGTGCCAGCAGCCGCCCTCAGGTAGAGACCCAGTACTTC.

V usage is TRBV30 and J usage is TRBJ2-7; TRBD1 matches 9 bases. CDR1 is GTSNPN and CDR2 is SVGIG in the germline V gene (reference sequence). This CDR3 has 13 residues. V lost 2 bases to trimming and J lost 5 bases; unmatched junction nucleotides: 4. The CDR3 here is CAWSLTGGNEQYF. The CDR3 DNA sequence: TGTGCCTGGAGTTTAACAGGGGGCAACGAGCAGTACTTC.

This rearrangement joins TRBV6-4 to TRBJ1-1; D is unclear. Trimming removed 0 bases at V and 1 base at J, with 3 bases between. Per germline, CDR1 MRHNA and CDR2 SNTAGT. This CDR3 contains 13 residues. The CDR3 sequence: CASSDSRNTEAFF. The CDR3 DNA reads TGTGCCAGCAGTGACTCGAGGAACACTGAAGCTTTCTTT.

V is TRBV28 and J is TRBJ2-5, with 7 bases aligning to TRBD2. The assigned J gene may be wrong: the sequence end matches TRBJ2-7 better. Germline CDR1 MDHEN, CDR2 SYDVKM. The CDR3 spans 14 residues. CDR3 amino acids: CASMRGLPTYEQYF. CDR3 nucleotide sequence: TGTGCCAGCATGAGGGGACTACCTACCTACGAGCAGTACTTC.

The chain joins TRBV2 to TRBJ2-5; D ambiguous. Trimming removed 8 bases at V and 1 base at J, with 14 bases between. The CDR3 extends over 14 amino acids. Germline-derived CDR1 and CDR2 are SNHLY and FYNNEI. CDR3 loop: CASHSWRIQETQYF. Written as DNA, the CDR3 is TGTGCCAGCCACTCTTGGCGGATCCAAGAGACCCAGTACTTC.